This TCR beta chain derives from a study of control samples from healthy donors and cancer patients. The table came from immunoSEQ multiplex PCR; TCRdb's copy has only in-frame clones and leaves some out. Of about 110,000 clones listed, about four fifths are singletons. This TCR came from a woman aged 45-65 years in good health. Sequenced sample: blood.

The CDR3 region is CASSVSDEQFF. CDR3 DNA: TGTGCCAGCAGCGTCAGCGATGAGCAGTTCTTC. The J gene is TRBJ2-1, the V gene TRBV9; no clear D gene. V lost 2 bases and J lost 8, with 5 bases in between. The CDR3 spans 11 residues. The germline gives CDR1 SGDLS, CDR2 YYNGEE.